This entry lists 25 T cell receptor beta chains sequenced from one sample in a study of T cell repertoires in cytomegalovirus infection. These receptors' antigens are unknown. One entry per CDR3 protein, called by TCRdb with MiXCR from the reads. The table includes about 360,000 distinct CDR3 sequences, about 32% detected once. Here the sequenced sample was cultured PBMCs, taken from culture after CMV antigen stimulation. The source is a human donor in good health (CMV status not recorded). Some clones in this sample may be carry-over from other donors' samples.

The V and J genes are TRBV20-1 and TRBJ2-7, with D perhaps TRBD2 (5 bases). The CDR3 sequence is 13 residues long. Germline lookup yields CDR1 DFQATT and CDR2 SNEGSKA (reference sequence). Trimming pared 2 bases from V and 3 bases from J, leaving 11 bases between. The CDR3 DNA sequence: TGCAGTGCTAGATCCTCTAGCAGCTACGAGCAGTACTTC. Translation: CSARSSSSYEQYF.

V usage is TRBV7-6 and J usage is TRBJ2-1; possibly TRBD1 for D (5 bases). The germline gives CDR1 SGHVS, CDR2 FNYEAQ. The length of the CDR3 is 14 residues. Trimming stripped 4 bases from V and 6 bases from J, with 13 bases between. The chain's CDR3 is CASSSPPGLNEQFF. The CDR3 DNA reads TGTGCCAGCAGCTCGCCCCCAGGGCTCAATGAGCAGTTCTTC.

The J gene is TRBJ2-3, the V gene TRBV20-1, with 8 nucleotides matching TRBD2. Trimming at V came to 4 bases and at J to 6 bases, leaving 9 bases not matched to a gene. CDR1 DFQATT and CDR2 SNEGSKA come from the germline V gene (reference sequence). This CDR3 has 14 amino acids. Here the CDR3 DNA reads TGCAGTGCTACCGGGGGGGCGGGAGTGGATACGCAGTATTTT. It specifies CSATGGAGVDTQYF.

This rearrangement joins TRBV4-2 to TRBJ2-2, with D possibly being TRBD2 (5 bases). From germline, CDR1 is LGHNA and CDR2 YNFKEQ. Trimming took off 1 base at V and 6 bases at J, with 15 bases between the two ends. The CDR3 is 16 amino acids. The CDR3 reads CASSQVASQMAGELFF. CDR3 sequence (DNA): TGTGCCAGCAGCCAAGTAGCTAGCCAGATGGCCGGGGAGCTGTTTTTT.

The V gene is TRBV6-2 or TRBV6-3, the J gene TRBJ1-1; D might be TRBD1 (6 bases). The ends were cut back, 5 bases at V and 3 bases at J, with 16 bases in the middle. This CDR3 spans 15 amino acids. Germline V CDR1 and CDR2: MNHEY, SVGEGT. DNA for the CDR3: TGTGCCAGCAGTCGGGGGGCGCGGGACGACACTGAAGCTTTCTTT. Amino acid sequence: CASSRGARDDTEAFF.

This clonotype has just a few counts. This sequence joins TRBV7-2 and TRBJ2-7; weak D call: TRBD2 (5 bases). Germline V gene lookup returns CDR1 SGHTA and CDR2 FQGNSA. This CDR3 has 18 amino acids. Between the trimmed V and J ends, which lost 2 bases and 4 bases, there was a span of 24 bases. The CDR3 sequence is CASSLNFQRGGFAYEQYF. The CDR3 DNA reads TGTGCCAGCAGCTTAAATTTCCAGAGAGGAGGTTTTGCTTACGAGCAGTACTTC.

The chain employs TRBV6-5 and TRBJ2-3; 9 nucleotides align to TRBD1. Germline values: CDR1 MNHEY, CDR2 SVGAGI. With V trimmed by 8 bases and J by 3 bases, 9 bases remained unmatched. This CDR3 comprises 15 residues. The CDR3 spells CASRAQGAQTDTQYF. The DNA of the CDR3 is TGTGCCAGCCGCGCACAGGGGGCGCAAACAGATACGCAGTATTTT.

This clonotype came up a few times. The chain couples TRBV7-2 to TRBJ2-7, with 12 bases fitting TRBD1. J lost 9 bases, V lost 5 bases, and 11 bases had no gene match. Per germline, CDR1 SGHTA and CDR2 FQGNSA. This CDR3 spans 15 amino acids. In DNA form, the CDR3 reads TGTGCCAGCAGCCGGGCGGGGGGGACAGGGGGCGGGCAGTACTTC. It yields the protein CASSRAGGTGGGQYF.

V gene TRBV29-1 combines with J gene TRBJ1-2; unclear D gene. The V gene lost 7 bases and the J gene lost 7 bases, with 19 bases spanning the gap. CDR3 length: 13 residues. Germline V lookup: CDR1 SQVTM, CDR2 ANQGSEA. CDR3 DNA sequence: TGCAGCGCTGAGAAACCAGAGCGAACTGGCTACACCTTC. This encodes CSAEKPERTGYTF.

A few counts support this clonotype. V and J are TRBV7-3 and TRBJ2-5; 8 bases align to TRBD2. Germline values: CDR1 SGHTA, CDR2 FQGTGA. The CDR3 spans 15 residues. With V trimmed by 0 bases and J by 2 bases, 2 bases remained unmatched. The CDR3 bases are TGTGCCAGCAGCTTAACTAGCGGGAAACAAGAGACCCAGTACTTC. Protein: CASSLTSGKQETQYF.

This clonotype showed up just a few times. V gene TRBV6-5 combines with J gene TRBJ2-3, with D unclear. V dropped 2 bases and J dropped 2 bases, with 8 bases sitting between them. The CDR3 length is 14 residues. Germline V gene data show CDR1 as MNHEY and CDR2 as SVGAGI. The CDR3 nucleotides read TGTGCCAGCAGTTACCTTCCTACCACAGATACGCAGTATTTT. It yields the protein CASSYLPTTDTQYF.

This clonotype turned up a few times. The J gene is TRBJ2-4, the V gene TRBV4-3; 7 bases are shared with TRBD1. V lost 1 base, J lost 8 bases, and 5 bases stayed unmatched. CDR3 length equals 14 residues. The V gene's germline CDR1 is LGHNA and CDR2 YSLEER. The chain's CDR3 is CASSQGQGDDIQYF. In DNA form, the CDR3 reads TGCGCCAGCAGCCAAGGACAGGGAGACGACATTCAGTACTTC.

The DNA for the CDR3 is TGCAGTGCCGGGAGGGGGCTATGGAGCAATCAGCCCCAGCATTTT. Its protein product is CSAGRGLWSNQPQHF. The chain joins TRBV20-1 to TRBJ1-5; 7 positions agree with TRBD1. Germline assignment: CDR1 DFQATT and CDR2 SNEGSKA (reference sequence). The CDR3 has 15 amino acids. The trim removed 6 bases at V and 1 base at J, leaving 9 bases unmatched.

This clonotype was seen more than once but under ten times. This chain joins TRBV7-2 and TRBJ2-2, with 9 bases fitting TRBD2. The CDR3 runs 16 residues. The V gene end was trimmed by 1 base and the J gene end by 7 bases; junction bases not matched to a gene: 7. From germline, CDR1 is SGHTA and CDR2 FQGNSA. The CDR3 reads CASSLVGGRAVGELFF. The CDR3 DNA reads as TGTGCCAGCAGCTTAGTGGGCGGGAGGGCAGTCGGGGAGCTGTTTTTT.

This clonotype is medium-sized (0.01 to 0.1%). The chain links TRBV7-2 to TRBJ1-1; TRBD1 aligns across 7 bases. Losses at the gene ends were 1 base for V and 4 bases for J; bases not matched to a gene: 12. CDR3 length: 17 residues. Germline assignment: CDR1 SGHTA and CDR2 FQGNSA. CDR3 sequence (DNA): TGTGCCAGCAGCTTAGGGACAGGCATGCCCGGCGGCACTGAAGCTTTCTTT. It codes for CASSLGTGMPGGTEAFF.

The chain links TRBV20-1 to TRBJ1-1; D call uncertain. This CDR3 region has 11 residues. Trimming cost V 6 bases and J 4 bases, with 9 bases left between them. Germline V CDR1 and CDR2: DFQATT, SNEGSKA (reference sequence). The CDR3 coding sequence is TGCAGTGCCACCCCGGCCACTGAAGCTTTCTTT. Residues: CSATPATEAFF.

In this sample, this clonotype is medium-sized. The chain has TRBV7-9 and TRBJ2-3; D might be TRBD2 (5 bases). V was clipped by 7 bases and J by 7 bases, with 18 bases between them. Germline CDR1 SEHNR, CDR2 FQNEAQ (reference sequence). The CDR3 sequence is 14 residues long. CDR3 protein: CASNQRNYLHTQYF. The CDR3 nucleotides are TGTGCCAGCAACCAGCGGAACTATCTCCATACGCAGTATTTT.

The rearrangement uses TRBV10-3 and TRBJ2-5; 7 bases map to TRBD1. V gave up 5 bases and J gave up 0 bases; unmatched junction bases: 3. Looked up from germline, CDR1 is ENHRY and CDR2 is SYGVKD. CDR3 length: 14 residues. The DNA for the CDR3 is TGTGCCATCAGTCCAGGGGGAAACCAAGAGACCCAGTACTTC. It is translated as CAISPGGNQETQYF.

This clonotype has a handful of counts. This chain links TRBV7-2 with TRBJ2-1; TRBD2 matches 7 bases. Germline V lookup: CDR1 SGHTA, CDR2 FQGNSA. This CDR3 contains 16 residues. The J segment lost 1 base and the V segment lost 5 bases, leaving 8 bases of the junction unmatched. The CDR3 nucleotides are TGTGCCAGCAGCGTAAGTGGAGCGGGATCCTACAATGAGCAGTTCTTC. Translating it yields CASSVSGAGSYNEQFF.

In its sample, this clonotype was seen a few times. V is TRBV4-1 and J is TRBJ1-3; the D gene is possibly TRBD1 (5 bases). From germline, CDR1 is MGHRA and CDR2 YSYEKL. The CDR3 is made up of 19 amino acids. V was pared by 6 bases and J by 0 bases, with 24 bases between. CDR3 nucleotides: TGCGCCAGCAGGCACTTCCCGATGCAGGGTGGCCTCTCTGGAAACACCATATATTTT. This codes for CASRHFPMQGGLSGNTIYF.

In this sample, this clonotype turned up once. The rearrangement links TRBV6-1 to TRBJ2-3; weak D call: TRBD2 (6 bases). Germline V CDR1 and CDR2: MNHNS, SASEGT. The CDR3 is made up of 15 amino acids. V was trimmed by 6 bases and J by 3 bases, leaving 16 bases between them. The CDR3 nucleotides are TGTGCCAGCAGCGCCCGGGAGCACCATACAGATACGCAGTATTTT. Translating gives CASSAREHHTDTQYF.

The chain combines TRBV4-1 with TRBJ1-1; D remains unclear. V lost 2 bases to trimming and J lost 1 base, with 8 bases between them. Per germline, CDR1 MGHRA and CDR2 YSYEKL. This CDR3 has 14 amino acids. The CDR3 DNA sequence: TGCGCCAGCAGCCAATTTTGGGCGAACACTGAAGCTTTCTTT. Its protein product is CASSQFWANTEAFF.

This clonotype has a count of ten or more. The chain couples TRBV5-6 to TRBJ1-4, with 10 positions matching TRBD1. Germline CDR1 and CDR2: SGHDT and YYEEEE. The CDR3 runs 16 residues. V trimming: 4 bases; J trimming: 3 bases; junction bases outside the gene matches: 6. CDR3 sequence reads: CASSPPGQGSNEKLFF. CDR3 sequence (DNA): TGTGCCAGCAGCCCACCGGGACAGGGGTCTAATGAAAAACTGTTTTTT.

V gene TRBV10-3 combines with J gene TRBJ2-3; 9 nucleotides match TRBD2. Germline V gene sequence: CDR1 ENHRY, CDR2 SYGVKD. V lost 0 bases and J lost 14; bases outside the gene matches: 9. The CDR3 loop spans 14 amino acids. DNA of the CDR3: TGTGCCATCAGTGAGTCGGCTAGCGGGGCAAGGGGGTATTTT. Its protein product is CAISESASGARGYF.

This chain links TRBV28 with TRBJ1-5, with D perhaps TRBD1 (5 bases). The CDR3 extends over 15 amino acids. Trimming stripped 5 bases from V and 6 bases from J, with 17 bases between. Germline CDR1 MDHEN, CDR2 SYDVKM. In DNA, the CDR3 is TGTGCCAGCAGTCTAGGAGGGGTGAGAGGTCAGCCCCAGCATTTT. This encodes CASSLGGVRGQPQHF.